Following are 31 T cell receptor beta chains from one sample sequenced in a study of siplizumab effects on memory and regulatory T cells. Generated by immunoSEQ multiplex PCR, the TCRdb table keeps only in-frame clones and is missing some. In the table there are approximately 46,000 clones, 93% of which are singletons. The source material was CD8+ T cells sorted from blood. These receptors were taken from a human donor in good health.

The chain links TRBV27 to TRBJ1-5, with D hard to call. V shed 8 bases and J shed 4 bases, with 9 bases lying between them. This CDR3 is 12 amino acids long. Germline CDR1 MNHEY, CDR2 SMNVEV (reference sequence). The CDR3 nucleotides read TGTGCCAGCCGTGGGCAAAATCAGCCCCAGCATTTT. It translates to CASRGQNQPQHF.

The genes are TRBV7-9 and TRBJ2-7; TRBD1 might be the D (6 bases). CDR3 length: 14 amino acids. Looked up from germline, CDR1 is SEHNR and CDR2 is FQNEAQ (reference sequence). Trimming removed 4 bases at V and 4 bases at J, with 14 bases between. This CDR3 is CASSYTGSGYEQYF. The CDR3, as DNA: TGTGCCAGCAGCTACACAGGGTCTGGTTACGAGCAGTACTTC.

This chain connects TRBV4-1 to TRBJ2-2; TRBD1 matches 7 bases. V lost 4 bases to trimming and J lost 1 base; unmatched junction nucleotides: 3. The CDR3 totals 15 residues. The V gene's germline CDR1 is MGHRA and CDR2 YSYEKL. The CDR3 reads CASSPGTVNTGELFF. Written as DNA, the CDR3 is TGCGCCAGCAGCCCAGGGACAGTGAACACCGGGGAGCTGTTTTTT.

This CDR3 reads CATSSEAGEAYNEQFF. The DNA of the CDR3 is TGTGCCACCAGCAGCGAGGCGGGAGAAGCCTACAATGAGCAGTTCTTC. The genes are TRBV15 and TRBJ2-1, with 7 bases lining up with TRBD2. This CDR3 contains 16 residues. The V gene end was trimmed by 3 bases and the J gene end by 2 bases; junction bases not matched to a gene: 7. Germline-derived CDR1 and CDR2 are LNHNV and YYDKDF (reference sequence).

The V gene is TRBV5-6, the J gene TRBJ2-7, with TRBD1 matching over 8 bases. V trimming: 2 bases; J trimming: 5 bases; junction bases outside the gene matches: 6. The V gene's germline CDR1 is SGHDT and CDR2 YYEEEE. The CDR3 runs 14 residues. The CDR3 loop is CASSFWTGIDEQYF. Written as DNA, the CDR3 is TGTGCCAGCAGCTTTTGGACAGGGATAGACGAGCAGTACTTC.

V and J are TRBV29-1 and TRBJ2-7; D unclear. There are 11 residues in the CDR3. Deletions cut 3 bases from V and 3 bases from J, with 6 bases between. The germline gives CDR1 SQVTM, CDR2 ANQGSEA. CDR3 amino acids: CSVDTNYEQYF. The DNA of the CDR3 is TGCAGCGTTGACACAAACTACGAGCAGTACTTC.

The chain joins TRBV5-4 to TRBJ2-1, with TRBD2 as a possible D gene (6 bases). CDR1 is SGHNT and CDR2 is YYREEE in the germline V gene (reference sequence). The CDR3 contains 15 residues. V lost 2 bases, J lost 7 bases, and 16 bases lay in between. In DNA form, the CDR3 reads TGTGCCAGCAGCTTAACGGGAGAAGGTAGGAATGAGCAGTTCTTC. It is translated as CASSLTGEGRNEQFF.

The chain recombines TRBV5-1 with TRBJ2-1, with 12 bases matching TRBD2. The length of the CDR3 is 16 residues. CDR1 SGHRS and CDR2 YFSETQ come from the germline V gene. Trimming took 1 base from V and 5 from J; bases not matched to a gene: 4. CDR3 coding DNA: TGCGCCAGCAGCTTGTCTCGACTAGCGGGAGACAATGAGCAGTTCTTC. Amino acids: CASSLSRLAGDNEQFF.

This clone was detected once. The chain recombines TRBV6-6 with TRBJ2-5; D is unresolved. The tail of the sequence fits TRBJ2-7 better, so the J call may be wrong. Germline CDR1 MNHNY, CDR2 SVGAGI (reference sequence). The CDR3 contains 12 residues. The CDR3: CASSYEPYEQYF. CDR3 DNA: TGTGCCAGCAGCTACGAACCTTACGAGCAGTACTTC.

The chain employs TRBV30 and TRBJ2-7; weak D call: TRBD1 (6 bases). V lost 4 bases and J 5 bases, leaving 15 bases between the germline ends. The germline CDR1 and CDR2 sequences are GTSNPN and SVGIG (reference sequence). The CDR3 sequence is 13 residues long. The CDR3 loop reads CAWNLIPGDEQYF. In DNA form, the CDR3 reads TGTGCCTGGAATCTCATCCCAGGGGACGAGCAGTACTTC. The whole variable domain, filled in from reference TRBV30 and TRBJ2-7, reads SQTIHQWPATLVQPVGSPLSLECTVEGTSNPNLYWYRQAAGRGLQLLFYSVGIGQISSEVPQNLSASRPQDRQFILSSKKLLLSDSGFYLCAWNLIPGDEQYFGPGTRLTVT.

V is TRBV11-1 and J is TRBJ2-7; 7 positions agree with TRBD1. This CDR3 spans 14 amino acids. V lost 3 bases, J lost 3 bases, and 5 bases stayed unmatched. Germline V lookup: CDR1 SGHAT, CDR2 FQDESV (reference sequence). This chain's CDR3 is CASSFWQGDYEQYF. The CDR3 DNA follows: TGTGCCAGCAGCTTTTGGCAGGGGGACTACGAGCAGTACTTC.

The gene calls are TRBV29-1 and TRBJ1-2; the D is unclear. Between the trimmed V and J ends, which lost 0 bases and 5 bases, there was a span of 10 bases. CDR3 length equals 13 residues. In germline, CDR1 is SQVTM, CDR2 ANQGSEA. The CDR3: CSVEDGQAYGYTF. DNA of the CDR3: TGCAGCGTTGAAGATGGGCAGGCTTATGGCTACACCTTC.

The chain has TRBV28 and TRBJ2-5; 8 bases agree with TRBD1. V lost 4 bases and J lost 2; bases outside the gene matches: 15. The CDR3 sequence is 18 residues long. Per germline, CDR1 MDHEN and CDR2 SYDVKM. CDR3 sequence reads: CASSSWTGTTPQQETQYF. As DNA, the CDR3 is TGTGCCAGCAGTTCTTGGACAGGGACGACACCACAACAAGAGACCCAGTACTTC.

CDR3 in amino acids: CASSETSGRADTQYF. Written as DNA, the CDR3 is TGTGCCAGCAGTGAGACCAGCGGGAGGGCAGATACGCAGTATTTT. J is TRBJ2-3 and V is TRBV6-4; 10 positions match TRBD2. Trimming removed 3 bases from V and 4 bases from J; junction bases left unmatched: 4. Germline CDR1 and CDR2: MRHNA and SNTAGT. The CDR3 covers 15 residues.

This chain uses TRBV9 with TRBJ2-3, with 11 bases matching TRBD2. The CDR3 consists of 17 residues. V shed 0 bases and J 5 bases; nucleotides not matched to a gene: 8. CDR1 and CDR2 (germline): SGDLS, YYNGEE. As DNA, the CDR3 is TGTGCCAGCAGCGTAGACCCTCTAGCGGGAGGAGTAGATACGCAGTATTTT. It translates to CASSVDPLAGGVDTQYF.

In the case of this clone: Different DNA sequences within this sample yield the same CDR3. The V gene is TRBV9, the J gene TRBJ2-7; no definite D call. Deletions cut 0 bases from V and 2 bases from J, with 9 bases between. Germline-derived CDR1 and CDR2 are SGDLS and YYNGEE. This CDR3 is built from 14 residues. The CDR3 region has the DNA TGTGCCAGCAGCGTAGGAGGTGGCGCCTACGAGCAGTACTTC. This translates into CASSVGGGAYEQYF.

CDR3 in amino acids: CASGTFLGREQFF. The CDR3 coding sequence is TGTGCCAGCGGGACTTTTTTGGGGCGGGAGCAGTTCTTC. The chain has TRBV27 and TRBJ2-1, with D possibly being TRBD2 (6 bases). The V end was cut by 8 bases, the J end by 10 bases, with 18 bases between. The CDR3 consists of 13 residues. Germline lookup yields CDR1 MNHEY and CDR2 SMNVEV (reference sequence).

This sequence joins TRBV9 and TRBJ2-1; perhaps D is TRBD1 or TRBD2 (6 bases each). Between the trimmed V and J ends, which lost 3 bases and 5 bases, there was a span of 18 bases. The CDR3 length is 16 residues. CDR1 SGDLS and CDR2 YYNGEE come from the germline V gene. CDR3 DNA sequence: TGTGCCAGCAGCGCTAGGGGGACTCTTCTTGACAATGAGCAGTTCTTC. It is translated as CASSARGTLLDNEQFF.

CDR3: CASGWAGGVTDTQYF. CDR3 coding DNA: TGTGCCAGCGGTTGGGCGGGAGGGGTCACAGATACGCAGTATTTT. This sequence joins TRBV7-8 and TRBJ2-3, with 9 bases aligning to TRBD2. Germline CDR1 reads SGHVS; CDR2 reads FQNEAQ. V lost 8 bases to trimming and J lost 2 bases; unmatched junction nucleotides: 8. This CDR3 has 15 amino acids.

This chain uses TRBV4-1 with TRBJ2-1; 10 positions agree with TRBD1. J lost 6 bases, V lost 5 bases, and 10 bases had no gene match. Looked up from germline, CDR1 is MGHRA and CDR2 is YSYEKL. This CDR3 is built from 16 residues. This CDR3 reads CASSSPGTGEGNEQFF. DNA for the CDR3: TGCGCCAGCAGCTCCCCCGGGACAGGGGAGGGCAATGAGCAGTTCTTC.

The chain is built from TRBV7-9 and TRBJ2-1, with a tentative D call TRBD2 (5 bases). There are 15 residues in the CDR3. With 7 bases removed from V and 0 bases from J, the gap between germline ends came to 13 bases. Germline V gene sequence: CDR1 SEHNR, CDR2 FQNEAQ (reference sequence). The CDR3 spells CASIPAEPSYNEQFF. The CDR3 nucleotides read TGTGCCAGCATCCCAGCGGAGCCCTCCTACAATGAGCAGTTCTTC.

The V and J genes are TRBV5-8 and TRBJ1-1; unclear D gene. V lost 7 bases, J lost 8 bases, and 15 bases lay in between. The CDR3 is 12 amino acids. In germline, CDR1 is SGHTS, CDR2 YDEGEE. The CDR3 is CASSVYPDEAFF. The CDR3 DNA is TGTGCCAGCTCTGTATACCCCGACGAAGCTTTCTTT. The full variable domain, its missing parts supplied by reference TRBV5-8 and TRBJ1-1, is EAGVTQSPTHLIKTRGQQATLRCSPISGHTSVYWYQQALGLGLQFLLWYDEGEERNRGNFPPRFSGRQFPNYSSELNVNALELEDSALYLCASSVYPDEAFFGQGTRLTVV.

The rearrangement uses TRBV10-3 and TRBJ2-1, with 9 nucleotides matching TRBD2. The CDR3 has 19 amino acids. V lost 0 bases to trimming and J lost 2 bases; unmatched junction nucleotides: 11. Germline CDR1 and CDR2: ENHRY and SYGVKD. CDR3: CAISESIFSGSGTYNEQFF. The CDR3 nucleotides are TGTGCCATCAGTGAGTCTATCTTTAGCGGGAGTGGAACCTACAATGAGCAGTTCTTC.

This chain links TRBV5-4 with TRBJ1-2, with D maybe TRBD1 (5 bases). CDR1 and CDR2 (germline): SGHNT, YYREEE (reference sequence). V gave up 0 bases and J gave up 8 bases, with 11 bases separating them. The CDR3 is 13 amino acids. CDR3 region: CASSLGRGSGYTF. The DNA of the CDR3 is TGTGCCAGCAGCTTGGGGCGGGGGAGCGGCTACACCTTC.

The chain joins TRBV9 to TRBJ2-3; D is perhaps TRBD1 or TRBD2 (5 bases each). In germline, CDR1 is SGDLS, CDR2 YYNGEE. V shed 10 bases and J shed 2 bases, with 17 bases lying between them. The CDR3 contains 14 residues. CDR3 in amino acids: CAGKPGPITDTQYF. The CDR3 DNA is TGTGCCGGCAAACCGGGACCTATCACAGATACGCAGTATTTT.

The J gene is TRBJ2-1, the V gene TRBV27; D is unclear. Between the trimmed V and J ends, which lost 4 bases and 3 bases, there was a span of 13 bases. Germline CDR1 MNHEY, CDR2 SMNVEV (reference sequence). This CDR3 contains 15 residues. The CDR3 DNA reads TGTGCCAGCAGTTCCGACTCGAGTGTCTACAATGAGCAGTTCTTC. As protein: CASSSDSSVYNEQFF.

The rearrangement uses TRBV4-1 and TRBJ1-6; D uncertain. Per the germline V gene, CDR1 is MGHRA and CDR2 is YSYEKL. V was clipped by 1 base and J by 10 bases, with 5 bases between them. This CDR3 is 12 amino acids long. The CDR3 coding sequence is TGCGCCAGCAGCCAAGGAGGGTCACCCCTCCACTTT. It codes for CASSQGGSPLHF.

The chain carries TRBV27 and TRBJ2-2, with no clear D. The CDR3 spans 14 residues. Trimming took 5 bases from V and 4 from J, leaving 11 bases between them. Per germline, CDR1 MNHEY and CDR2 SMNVEV (reference sequence). The CDR3 reads CASSPASATGELFF. CDR3 sequence (DNA): TGTGCCAGCAGTCCCGCTAGTGCCACCGGGGAGCTGTTTTTT.

The chain couples TRBV5-4 to TRBJ2-3; the D is unclear. The CDR3 has 15 residues. The V and J ends lost 5 bases and 1 base respectively, with 14 bases between them. CDR1 is SGHNT, CDR2 YYREEE, per germline (reference sequence). CDR3 sequence (DNA): TGTGCCAGCAGGCCCCGGCTAGAGGGCACAGATACGCAGTATTTT. This codes for CASRPRLEGTDTQYF.

J is TRBJ1-5 and V is TRBV27; D unresolved. The CDR3 consists of 12 residues. Per the germline V gene, CDR1 is MNHEY and CDR2 is SMNVEV (reference sequence). Trimming removed 6 bases from V and 4 bases from J, with 7 bases in between. DNA for the CDR3: TGTGCCAGCAGAGAAGGGAATCAGCCCCAGCATTTT. This gives the protein CASREGNQPQHF.

The CDR3 coding sequence is TGTGCCAGCAGCTTAGGGCCGGGGGCCTATGAGCAGTTCTTC. This encodes CASSLGPGAYEQFF. The V and J genes are TRBV11-2 and TRBJ2-1; either TRBD1 or TRBD2 may fit D (6 bases each). CDR1 is SGHAT and CDR2 is FQNNGV in the germline V gene. With 1 base removed from V and 8 bases from J, the gap between germline ends came to 12 bases. This CDR3 region has 14 residues.